This T cell receptor beta chain comes out of a study of T cell repertoires in cytomegalovirus infection. This clonotype appeared a few times. Its antigen is not known. Findings of the study overall: Of the TCR beta families, the public ones yielded a cumulative frequency that identified carriers of CMV plus the relevant HLA. The ex vivo response showed dominance by HLA-C-restricted CMV-specific TCR beta clonotypes.

MiXCR, run by TCRdb on the reads, gives a single entry per CDR3 protein. The data hold roughly 280,000 distinct CDR3 sequences, with approximately 22% observed a single time. Germline values: CDR1 MDHEN, CDR2 SYDVKM. The CDR3 totals 16 residues. The ends lost 7 bases at V and 4 bases at J; junction bases unmatched: 11. The sample in question was cultured PBMCs, obtained from culture after CMV antigen stimulation. The chain combines TRBV28 with TRBJ2-2; TRBD1 matches at 8 bases. This receptor was identified in a human donor in good health (CMV status not recorded). Some clones in this sample may be carry-over from other donors' samples. The CDR3 loop is CASTTPQGAATGELFF. CDR3 sequence (DNA): TGTGCCAGCACTACTCCCCAGGGGGCGGCCACCGGGGAGCTGTTTTTT.